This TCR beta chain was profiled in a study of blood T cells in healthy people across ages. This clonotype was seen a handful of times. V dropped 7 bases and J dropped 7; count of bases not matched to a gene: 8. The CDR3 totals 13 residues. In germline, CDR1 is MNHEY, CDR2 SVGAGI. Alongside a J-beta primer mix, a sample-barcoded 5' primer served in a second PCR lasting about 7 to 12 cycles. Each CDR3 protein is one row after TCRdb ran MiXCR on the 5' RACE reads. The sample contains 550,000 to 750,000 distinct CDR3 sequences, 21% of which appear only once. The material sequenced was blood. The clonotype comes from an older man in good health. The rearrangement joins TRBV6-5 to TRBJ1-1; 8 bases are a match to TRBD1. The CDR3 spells CASNPTGGSEAFF. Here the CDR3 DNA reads TGTGCCAGCAATCCTACAGGGGGGAGTGAAGCTTTCTTT.